The 14 T cell receptor beta chains reported below all come from one sample, sequenced in a study of Ad26.COV2.S vaccination and SARS-CoV-2 variants. Assay used: immunoSEQ multiplex PCR; TCRdb lists only in-frame clones, some missing. The table records some 520,000 clones, approximately 88% of them present only once. Treatment specified: around 19 received Ad26.COV2.S at low or high dose, single or two shots; a few received placebo; per-sample allocation not given. Sampling happened 63 days after the first vaccine or placebo injection. Here the sequenced sample was peripheral blood, taken in a trial of Ad26.COV2.S vaccine versus placebo. The receptors shown here come from a person between 18 and 59 years old who received the Ad26.COV2.S COVID-19 vaccine or a placebo.

The rearrangement joins TRBV20-1 to TRBJ2-1, with 10 positions matching TRBD2. The J segment lost 5 bases and the V segment lost 3 bases, leaving 7 bases of the junction unmatched. This CDR3 has 15 residues. CDR1 and CDR2 (germline): DFQATT, SNEGSKA (reference sequence). The CDR3 DNA follows: TGCAGTGCTAGTGATCCACTAGCGGGAAACAATGAGCAGTTCTTC. It translates to CSASDPLAGNNEQFF.

The chain uses TRBV29-1 and TRBJ2-5, with a tentative D call TRBD2 (5 bases). This CDR3 contains 10 residues. Germline CDR1 and CDR2: SQVTM and ANQGSEA. V gave up 2 bases and J gave up 8 bases, with 6 bases separating them. Written as DNA, the CDR3 is TGCAGCGTTGAACCTAGCACCCAGTACTTC. It is translated as CSVEPSTQYF. Combining the CDR3 with reference TRBV29-1 and TRBJ2-5 gives the whole variable domain SAVISQKPSRDICQRGTSLTIQCQVDSQVTMMFWYRQQPGQSLTLIATANQGSEATYESGFVIDKFPISRPNLTFSTLTVSNMSPEDSSIYLCSVEPSTQYFGPGTRLLVL.

This chain joins TRBV14 and TRBJ1-1; no firm D call. CDR3 length: 14 amino acids. Germline V gene lookup returns CDR1 SGHDN and CDR2 FVKESK. The V and J ends lost 0 bases and 0 bases respectively, with 5 bases between them. CDR3 in amino acids: CASSQDLMNTEAFF. The CDR3 region has the DNA TGTGCCAGCAGCCAAGATCTTATGAACACTGAAGCTTTCTTT. Drawing the rest from reference TRBV14 and TRBJ1-1, the complete variable domain is EAGVTQFPSHSVIEKGQTVTLRCDPISGHDNLYWYRRVMGKEIKFLLHFVKESKQDESGMPNNRFLAERTGGTYSTLKVQPAELEDSGVYFCASSQDLMNTEAFFGQGTRLTVV.

A note on this clone: Other DNA sequences within the sample encode an identical CDR3. The chain is built from TRBV19 and TRBJ2-7; 7 bases fit TRBD2. Germline trimming cut 1 base from V and 3 bases from J; bases unmatched to any gene: 0. Germline V gene sequence: CDR1 LNHDA, CDR2 SQIVND (reference sequence). CDR3 length: 13 residues. In DNA, the CDR3 is TGTGCCAGTAGTATAGGGGGGGGCTACGAGCAGTACTTC. Encoded protein: CASSIGGGYEQYF.

The chain combines TRBV7-8 with TRBJ1-2; D is unclear. V lost 4 bases and J lost 4, with 13 bases in between. CDR3 length: 14 residues. Germline V gives CDR1 SGHVS, CDR2 FQNEAQ. The CDR3 sequence: CASSSPREGYGYTF. The DNA of the CDR3 is TGTGCCAGCAGCTCCCCACGAGAGGGCTATGGCTACACCTTC.

The gene calls are TRBV5-1 and TRBJ1-1; the D gene is possibly TRBD1 (5 bases). The CDR3 consists of 14 residues. Per germline, CDR1 SGHRS and CDR2 YFSETQ. Trimming shortened V by 6 bases and J by 1 base, and 13 bases separated the two germline ends. CDR3 residues: CASTLGAANTEAFF. CDR3 nucleotides: TGCGCCAGCACCCTAGGGGCAGCGAACACTGAAGCTTTCTTT.

The chain couples TRBV19 to TRBJ1-5, with 9 bases identical to TRBD1. In germline, CDR1 is LNHDA, CDR2 SQIVND (reference sequence). The CDR3 has 17 amino acids. V was clipped by 9 bases and J by 8 bases; unmatched bases: 20. The CDR3 region is CASRRARTGVVGEPQHF. CDR3 nucleotide sequence: TGTGCCAGCCGGAGGGCCAGGACAGGGGTAGTGGGTGAGCCCCAGCATTTT.

This chain links TRBV7-3 with TRBJ2-1; 14 bases line up with TRBD2. After removal of 5 bases from V and 6 bases from J, the junction contained 12 bases not matched to a gene. Germline V gives CDR1 SGHTA, CDR2 FQGTGA. The CDR3 has 18 amino acids. The CDR3: CASSQDPGTSGSSNEQFF. DNA for the CDR3: TGTGCCAGCAGCCAAGACCCCGGGACTAGCGGGAGTAGCAATGAGCAGTTCTTC.

This clone was counted only a few times. V and J are TRBV7-9 and TRBJ1-1; D gene uncertain. There are 13 residues in the CDR3. The germline gives CDR1 SEHNR, CDR2 FQNEAQ (reference sequence). Trimming removed 5 bases from V and 8 bases from J, with 15 bases in between. This CDR3 is CASSLPTGSEAFF. CDR3 sequence (DNA): TGTGCCAGCAGCCTCCCGACGGGATCCGAAGCTTTCTTT.

The V gene is TRBV6-6, the J gene TRBJ1-2; D might be TRBD1 (5 bases). The CDR3 covers 15 residues. V lost 7 bases, J lost 2 bases, and 17 bases lay in between. The germline V gene has CDR1 MNHNY and CDR2 SVGAGI (reference sequence). CDR3 coding DNA: TGTGCCAGCAACCAAGTGAGGGGACCCAACTATGGCTACACCTTC. This codes for CASNQVRGPNYGYTF.

Here the CDR3 reads CASSSDRGGNEQFF. The CDR3 DNA reads TGCGCCAGCAGCTCGGACCGAGGGGGGAATGAGCAGTTCTTC. The rearrangement uses TRBV5-1 and TRBJ2-1; the D gene could be TRBD1 or TRBD2 (6 bases each). Trimming removed 3 bases at V and 7 bases at J, with 14 bases between. Germline-derived CDR1 and CDR2 are SGHRS and YFSETQ. The CDR3 extends over 14 amino acids.

This clone is a singleton in its sample. The chain recombines TRBV2 with TRBJ2-2; 7 bases line up with TRBD1. This CDR3 is built from 14 residues. Germline trimming cut 6 bases from V and 0 bases from J; bases unmatched to any gene: 1. Germline V gives CDR1 SNHLY, CDR2 FYNNEI. CDR3 sequence: CASSGQANTGELFF. In nucleotides, the CDR3 is TGTGCCAGCAGCGGACAGGCGAACACCGGGGAGCTGTTTTTT. The full variable domain, in which reference TRBV2 and TRBJ2-2 provide the parts outside the CDR3, is EPEVTQTPSHQVTQMGQEVILRCVPISNHLYFYWYRQILGQKVEFLVSFYNNEISEKSEIFDDQFSVERPDGSNFTLKIRSTKLEDSAMYFCASSGQANTGELFFGEGSRLTVL.

This clone was seen a handful of times. This rearrangement joins TRBV28 to TRBJ1-1; no clear D gene. The CDR3 spans 12 residues. V was trimmed by 7 bases and J by 5 bases, leaving 11 bases between them. Per germline, CDR1 MDHEN and CDR2 SYDVKM. The CDR3 loop is CASKSGATEAFF. The CDR3 region has the DNA TGTGCCAGCAAGTCTGGTGCGACTGAAGCTTTCTTT.

The V and J genes are TRBV19 and TRBJ2-2; 7 bases fit TRBD2. The CDR3 runs to 11 residues. Trimming at V came to 7 bases and at J to 11 bases, leaving 4 bases not matched to a gene. The V gene's germline CDR1 is LNHDA and CDR2 SQIVND (reference sequence). The CDR3 nucleotides are TGTGCCAGTATCCGGGACTACGAGCTGTTTTTT. Encoded protein: CASIRDYELFF.